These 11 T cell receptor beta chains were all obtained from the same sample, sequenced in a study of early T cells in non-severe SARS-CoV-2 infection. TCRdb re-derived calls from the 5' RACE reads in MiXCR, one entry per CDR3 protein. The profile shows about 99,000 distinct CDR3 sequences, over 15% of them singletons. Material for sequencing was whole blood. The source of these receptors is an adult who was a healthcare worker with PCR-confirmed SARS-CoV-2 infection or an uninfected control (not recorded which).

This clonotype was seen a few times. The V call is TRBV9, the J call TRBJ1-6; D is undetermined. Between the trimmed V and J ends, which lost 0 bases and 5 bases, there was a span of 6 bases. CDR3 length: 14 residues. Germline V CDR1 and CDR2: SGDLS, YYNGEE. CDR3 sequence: CASSVAGNNSPLHF. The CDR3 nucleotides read TGTGCCAGCAGCGTAGCAGGAAATAATTCACCCCTCCACTTT.

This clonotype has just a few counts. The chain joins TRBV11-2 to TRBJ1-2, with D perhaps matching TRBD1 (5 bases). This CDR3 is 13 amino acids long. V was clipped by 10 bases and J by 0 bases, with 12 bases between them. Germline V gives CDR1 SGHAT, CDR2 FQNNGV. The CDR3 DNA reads TGTGCCACCGACGACAGAGCTAACTATGGCTACACCTTC. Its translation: CATDDRANYGYTF.

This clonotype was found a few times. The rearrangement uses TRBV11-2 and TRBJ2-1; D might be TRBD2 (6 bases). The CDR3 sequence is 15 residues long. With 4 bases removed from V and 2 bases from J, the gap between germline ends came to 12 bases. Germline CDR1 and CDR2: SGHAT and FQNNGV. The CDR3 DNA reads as TGTGCCAGCAGCTACCGGGACTCGACCTACAATGAGCAGTTCTTC. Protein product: CASSYRDSTYNEQFF.

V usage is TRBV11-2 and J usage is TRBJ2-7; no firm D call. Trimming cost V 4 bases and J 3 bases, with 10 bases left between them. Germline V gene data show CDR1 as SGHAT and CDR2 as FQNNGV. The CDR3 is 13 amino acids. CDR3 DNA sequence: TGTGCCAGCAGCTCCTTTGACGGCTACGAGCAGTACTTC. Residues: CASSSFDGYEQYF.

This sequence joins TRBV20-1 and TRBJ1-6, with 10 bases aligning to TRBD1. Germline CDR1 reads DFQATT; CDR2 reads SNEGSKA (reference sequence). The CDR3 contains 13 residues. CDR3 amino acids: CSAATGGNSPLHF. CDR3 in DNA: TGCAGCGCCGCGACAGGGGGCAATTCACCCCTCCACTTT.

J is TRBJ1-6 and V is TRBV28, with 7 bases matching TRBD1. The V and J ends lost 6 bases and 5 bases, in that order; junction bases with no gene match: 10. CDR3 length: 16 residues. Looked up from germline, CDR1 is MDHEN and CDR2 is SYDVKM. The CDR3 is CASSNLRDSHNSPLHF. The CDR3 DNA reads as TGTGCCAGCAGCAACTTACGGGACAGCCATAATTCACCCCTCCACTTT.

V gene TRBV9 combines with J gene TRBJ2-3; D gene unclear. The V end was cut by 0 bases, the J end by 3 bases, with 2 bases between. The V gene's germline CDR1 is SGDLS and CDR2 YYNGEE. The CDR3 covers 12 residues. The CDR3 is CASSVGTDTQYF. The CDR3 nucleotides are TGTGCCAGCAGCGTAGGGACAGATACGCAGTATTTT. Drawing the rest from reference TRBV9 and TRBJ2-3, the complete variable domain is DSGVTQTPKHLITATGQRVTLRCSPRSGDLSVYWYQQSLDQGLQFLIQYYNGEERAKGNILERFSAQQFPDLHSELNLSSLELGDSALYFCASSVGTDTQYFGPGTRLTVL.

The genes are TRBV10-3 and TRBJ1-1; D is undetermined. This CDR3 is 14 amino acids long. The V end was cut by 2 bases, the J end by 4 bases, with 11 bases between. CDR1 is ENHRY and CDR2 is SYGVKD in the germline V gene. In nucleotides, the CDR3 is TGTGCCATCAGTGAGATACAAGGGCCCACTGAAGCTTTCTTT. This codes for CAISEIQGPTEAFF.

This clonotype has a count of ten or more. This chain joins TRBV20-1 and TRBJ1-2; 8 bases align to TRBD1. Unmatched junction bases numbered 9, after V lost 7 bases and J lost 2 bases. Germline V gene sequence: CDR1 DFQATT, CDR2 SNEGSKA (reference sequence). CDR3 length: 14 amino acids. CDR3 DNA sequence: TGCAGTGGTGAATCACGACAGGGGAACTATGGCTACACCTTC. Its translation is CSGESRQGNYGYTF.

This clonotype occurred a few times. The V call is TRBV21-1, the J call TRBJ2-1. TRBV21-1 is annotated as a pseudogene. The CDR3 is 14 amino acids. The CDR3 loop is CASSRQSSYNEQFF. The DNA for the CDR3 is TGTGCCAGCAGCCGACAGAGCTCCTACAATGAGCAGTTCTTC.

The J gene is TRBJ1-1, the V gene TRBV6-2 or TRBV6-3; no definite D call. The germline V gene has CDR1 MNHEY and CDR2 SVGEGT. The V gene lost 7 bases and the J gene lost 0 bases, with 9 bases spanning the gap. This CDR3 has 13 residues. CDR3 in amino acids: CASTKWVNTEAFF. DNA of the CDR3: TGTGCCAGCACTAAGTGGGTGAACACTGAAGCTTTCTTT.